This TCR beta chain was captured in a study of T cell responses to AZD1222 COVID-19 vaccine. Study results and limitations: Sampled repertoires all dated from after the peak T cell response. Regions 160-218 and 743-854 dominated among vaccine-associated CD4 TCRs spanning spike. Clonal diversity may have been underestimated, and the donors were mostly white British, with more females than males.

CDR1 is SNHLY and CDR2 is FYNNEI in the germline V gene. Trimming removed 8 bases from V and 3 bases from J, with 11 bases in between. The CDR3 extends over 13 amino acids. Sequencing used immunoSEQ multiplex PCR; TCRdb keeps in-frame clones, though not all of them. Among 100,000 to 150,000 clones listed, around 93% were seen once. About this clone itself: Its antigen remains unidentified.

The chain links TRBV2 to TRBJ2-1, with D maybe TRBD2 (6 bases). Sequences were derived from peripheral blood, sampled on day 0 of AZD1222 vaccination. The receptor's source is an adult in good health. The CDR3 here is CASRDFLYNEQFF. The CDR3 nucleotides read TGTGCCAGCCGGGACTTCCTCTACAATGAGCAGTTCTTC.